What follows are 17 T cell receptor beta chains derived from one specimen sequenced in a study of tumor and adjacent non-tumor tissue in lung cancer. TCRbeta libraries were built with three rounds of nested PCR, modified from ARM-PCR. TCRdb passed the multiplex PCR reads through MiXCR, listing each CDR3 protein once. The repertoire holds 100,000 to 120,000 distinct CDR3 sequences, with nearly 85% as singletons. This sample's RNA came from whole unsorted tissue. The sequencing input was lung tumor tissue. The receptors were gathered from a man aged 65-85 years with non-small cell lung cancer.

As regards this clonotype: The junction departs from germline at one end; a sequencing error may be responsible. The chain couples TRBV29-1 to TRBJ2-5; perhaps TRBD1 as D (6 bases). The germline V gene has CDR1 SQVTM and CDR2 ANQGSEA. This CDR3 is built from 16 residues. DNA for the CDR3: TGCAGCGCCAAGCTCTACCTCCAGACAGGTCTAGAGACCCGGTACTTC. It is translated as CSAKLYLQTGLETRYF.

Turning to this clonotype: One end of the junction fails to match germline, which may point to a read error. V and J are TRBV7-8 and TRBJ2-5, with 7 nucleotides matching TRBD2. This CDR3 has 17 amino acids. CDR1 is SGHVS, CDR2 FQNEAQ, per germline. The CDR3 coding sequence is TGTGCCTGCAGCTTAGCGTCAAGCGGAACTGGGGGGGGAGACCAGTACTTC. Amino acids: CACSLASSGTGGGDQYF.

V is TRBV29-1 and J is TRBJ1-1; 7 nucleotides match TRBD1. With V trimmed by 4 bases and J by 0 bases, 11 bases remained unmatched. The CDR3 sequence is 16 residues long. Germline V gene sequence: CDR1 SQVTM, CDR2 ANQGSEA. The CDR3, as DNA: TGCAGCGTTGGGCCAGGGGGACTAAGTATGAACACTGAAGCTTTCTTT. It encodes CSVGPGGLSMNTEAFF. The entire variable domain, with the rest obtained from reference TRBV29-1 and TRBJ1-1, is as follows: SAVISQKPSRDICQRGTSLTIQCQVDSQVTMMFWYRQQPGQSLTLIATANQGSEATYESGFVIDKFPISRPNLTFSTLTVSNMSPEDSSIYLCSVGPGGLSMNTEAFFGQGTRLTVV.

A remark on this clonotype: At one end, the junction sequence differs from germline, possibly due to a read error. V and J are TRBV29-1 and TRBJ2-3; D is tentatively TRBD1 or TRBD2 (7 bases each). The germline V gene encodes CDR1 SQVTM and CDR2 ANQGSEA. The CDR3 contains 17 residues. The CDR3 bases are TGCAGCTTTCTCCCATATGTGACAGGGAGGGACACAGATACGCGGTATTTT. Its protein is CSFLPYVTGRDTDTRYF.

Turning to this clonotype: Germline and junction disagree at one end, which may indicate a read error. V gene TRBV5-6 combines with J gene TRBJ2-4; a possible D gene is TRBD2 (7 bases). Looked up from germline, CDR1 is SGHDT and CDR2 is YYEEEE. CDR3 length: 17 amino acids. CDR3: CVSSPTEGGRAKNIQYF. CDR3 nucleotides: TGTGTCAGCAGCCCCACCGAGGGGGGGAGGGCCAAAAACATTCAGTACTTC. Together with reference TRBV5-6 and TRBJ2-4, the CDR3 gives the full variable domain: DAGVTQSPTHLIKTRGQQVTLRCSPKSGHDTVSWYQQALGQGPQFIFQYYEEEERQRGNFPDRFSGHQFPNYSSELNVNALLLGDSALYLCVSSPTEGGRAKNIQYFGAGTRLSVL.

Comment on this clonotype: A read error may produce the germline difference seen at one junction end. The chain combines TRBV4-3 with TRBJ2-7; weak D call: TRBD2 (6 bases). The J call may be wrong; the DNA end is better matched by TRBJ2-1. CDR3 length: 14 residues. Germline CDR1 and CDR2: LGHNA and YSLEER. The CDR3 DNA is TGCGCCAGCATCCAAGGGACTTACTCCTACGAGCAGTTCTTC. Its protein product is CASIQGTYSYEQFF.

V is TRBV20-1 and J is TRBJ1-4; D call uncertain. The V end was cut by 4 bases, the J end by 8 bases, with 14 bases between. The CDR3 covers 13 residues. Germline V gene lookup returns CDR1 DFQATT and CDR2 SNEGSKA (reference sequence). The CDR3 spells CSAKCAVEEKLFF. CDR3 sequence (DNA): TGCAGTGCTAAATGCGCGGTAGAAGAAAAACTGTTTTTT.

A note on this clonotype: A junction end diverges from the germline sequence, so it may reflect a read error. The rearrangement links TRBV5-4 to TRBJ1-3; possibly TRBD1 for D (5 bases). This CDR3 comprises 15 residues. Germline V lookup: CDR1 SGHNT, CDR2 YYREEE (reference sequence). CDR3 nucleotides: TGTGCCAGCCATACCCGGGGCCTCTCTGGAAACATCATATATTTT. It yields the protein CASHTRGLSGNIIYF.

Notes on this clonotype: At one of its ends the junction is not consistent with the germline gene, which may arise from a read error. V usage is TRBV11-2 and J usage is TRBJ2-1; 9 bases align to TRBD1. Germline CDR1 reads SGHAT; CDR2 reads FQNNGV. CDR3 size: 15 residues. CDR3 in DNA: TGTACCAGCAGCCCTGGGACAGGGAGGGATAATGAGCAGTTCTTC. Its protein is CTSSPGTGRDNEQFF.

Turning to this clonotype: A read error is likely, as this CDR3 ends without the conserved phenylalanine or tryptophan. The J gene is TRBJ2-7, the V gene TRBV6-5; no clear D. CDR3 length equals 13 residues. Per the germline V gene, CDR1 is MNHEY and CDR2 is SVGAGI. The CDR3 region has the DNA TGCGCCAGCAGCCCCATGTTGGGCTACGAGCAGTACTGC. The encoded protein is CASSPMLGYEQYC.

Details on this clonotype: The conserved phenylalanine or tryptophan is not found at the CDR3 terminus, so this likely reflects a read error. The V and J genes are TRBV30 and TRBJ2-3; no clear D gene. The CDR3 extends over 12 amino acids. Germline CDR1 and CDR2: GTSNPN and SVGIG (reference sequence). CDR3 nucleotide sequence: TGTGCCTGCAGAATCGTTTCAGATGCGCAGTATTAT. Protein product: CACRIVSDAQYY.

This clonotype was counted a few times. Germline and junction disagree at one end, which may indicate a read error. This chain joins TRBV14 and TRBJ2-2; D is ambiguous. Looked up from germline, CDR1 is SGHDN and CDR2 is FVKESK. CDR3 length: 12 residues. CDR3 DNA: TGTACCAGCAACCTTCGCGGCGGGGAGCTGTTTTTT. Amino acid sequence: CTSNLRGGELFF.

CDR3 protein: CVRSLGYEQYF. Written as DNA, the CDR3 is TGTGTCAGGAGCTTAGGGTACGAGCAGTACTTC. V is TRBV7-8 and J is TRBJ2-7, with D uncertain. Germline loops: CDR1 SGHVS, CDR2 FQNEAQ. The CDR3 sequence is 11 residues long.

J is TRBJ2-3 and V is TRBV7-3; D call uncertain. CDR3 length: 13 amino acids. CDR1 is SGHTA, CDR2 FQGTGA, per germline. The CDR3 DNA reads as TGTGCTGGCAGCACAATGCATGCAGATACGCAGTATTTT. Its protein product is CAGSTMHADTQYF.

In regard to this clonotype: Likely a read error: the CDR3 ends without its conserved phenylalanine or tryptophan. The chain uses TRBV20-1 and TRBJ1-5; D is ambiguous. The germline gives CDR1 DFQATT, CDR2 SNEGSKA (reference sequence). The length of the CDR3 is 13 residues. The V end was cut by 2 bases, the J end by 6 bases, with 11 bases between. CDR3 in DNA: TGCAGTGCTAGATTTAGGGTGGGTCAGCCCCAGCATTAT. It yields the protein CSARFRVGQPQHY.

Note on this clonotype: A junction end diverges from the germline sequence, so it may reflect a read error. J is TRBJ2-5 and V is TRBV6-1; tentative D call: TRBD2 (6 bases). Per the germline V gene, CDR1 is MNHNS and CDR2 is SASEGT. This CDR3 has 15 amino acids. CDR3 amino acids: CVSSESAAGRETQYF. For the CDR3, the DNA is TGTGTCAGCAGTGAAAGTGCTGCGGGGCGGGAGACCCAGTACTTC.

As concerns this clonotype: One end of the junction is discordant with germline, which a read error may explain. The chain carries TRBV4-2 and TRBJ2-7, with 9 positions matching TRBD1. Germline CDR1 LGHNA, CDR2 YNFKEQ. This CDR3 has 14 amino acids. This CDR3 reads CTSSQGQGLYEHYF. As DNA, the CDR3 is TGTACCAGCAGCCAGGGACAGGGTCTCTACGAGCACTACTTC.